A single sample gave rise to the 9 T cell receptor beta chains below, sequenced in a study of regulatory T cells in long-lasting Graves disease. For TCR beta, libraries came from iRepertoire HTBI primers and Arm-PCR of CDR3 regions. TCRdb re-called the multiplex PCR reads through MiXCR, storing one row per CDR3 protein. Here the sample spans hundreds of thousands of distinct CDR3 sequences, roughly 16% being singletons. Time point denoted: newly diagnosed GD, antithyroid drugs for less than 3 months. The TCR library was made from RNA that had been extracted from PBMCs in TRIzol. The specimen was peripheral blood mononuclear cells (PBMCs), collected at new diagnosis, from a patient treated with antithyroid drugs. These receptors came from a female donor with Graves disease.

This clonotype was observed many times. The CDR3 DNA sequence: TGTGCCAGCAGCTTAGGACGGACTGAAGCTTTCTTT. This translates into CASSLGRTEAFF. The V call is TRBV11-2, the J call TRBJ1-1, with D uncertain. This CDR3 has 12 residues. The V gene's germline CDR1 is SGHAT and CDR2 FQNNGV. The V end lost 1 base, the J end lost 5 bases, and 5 bases lay between the germline ends.

The chain recombines TRBV4-1 with TRBJ2-3; TRBD2 matches at 13 bases. CDR3 size: 17 residues. The V gene end was trimmed by 4 bases and the J gene end by 3 bases; junction bases not matched to a gene: 7. Germline V gene data show CDR1 as MGHRA and CDR2 as YSYEKL. As DNA, the CDR3 is TGCGCCAGCAGCCCAAGACTAGCGGGAGGTGATACAGATACGCAGTATTTT. Protein product: CASSPRLAGGDTDTQYF.

This clonotype was counted a few times. The V call is TRBV12-3 or TRBV12-4, the J call TRBJ2-1; D is perhaps TRBD2 (7 bases). CDR3 length: 15 residues. With 9 bases removed from V and 8 bases from J, the gap between germline ends came to 23 bases. The CDR3 nucleotides are TGTGCCAGTATACGTGGGGGGGCGCGTGGGTATGAGCAGTTCTTC. Amino acids: CASIRGGARGYEQFF.

This clonotype was detected a few times. J is TRBJ1-1 and V is TRBV29-1, with D perhaps matching TRBD1 (5 bases). Germline-derived CDR1 and CDR2 are SQVTM and ANQGSEA. The CDR3 is 14 amino acids. The germline V and J ends were trimmed by 6 bases and 0 bases, with 14 bases remaining between them. As DNA, the CDR3 is TGCAGCGTGGGGACGGGCGGATTGAACACTGAAGCTTTCTTT. Its protein is CSVGTGGLNTEAFF.

This clonotype was found many times. The rearrangement joins TRBV27 to TRBJ2-7; TRBD2 aligns across 10 bases. The V gene's germline CDR1 is MNHEY and CDR2 SMNVEV (reference sequence). The CDR3 runs 15 residues. With V trimmed by 4 bases and J by 5 bases, 8 bases remained unmatched. Here the CDR3 reads CASSSPLAGADEQYF. The DNA of the CDR3 is TGTGCCAGCAGTTCCCCTCTAGCGGGAGCGGACGAGCAGTACTTC.

This clonotype has at least ten counts. The V gene is TRBV12-5, the J gene TRBJ2-5, with 8 bases lining up with TRBD1. Germline loops: CDR1 LGHNT, CDR2 FRNRAP. The V and J ends lost 4 bases and 1 base, in that order; junction bases with no gene match: 5. The CDR3 sequence is 15 residues long. The CDR3 sequence is CASGSDRGLQETQYF. DNA for the CDR3: TGTGCTAGTGGTTCAGACAGGGGACTCCAAGAGACCCAGTACTTC.

This clonotype was counted only a few times. Possible read error: a much larger clone is one base away. The chain couples TRBV6-2 or TRBV6-3 to TRBJ1-1; TRBD1 might be the D (6 bases). Germline lookup yields CDR1 MNHEY and CDR2 SVGEGT. CDR3 length: 16 amino acids. This CDR3 is CASSPFRAGVGTGAFF. The CDR3 DNA sequence: TGTGCCAGCAGCCCCTTCCGGGCAGGGGTCGGCACTGGAGCTTTCTTT.

On this clonotype itself: This may come from a read error, since a much larger clone is one base off. The genes are TRBV6-1 and TRBJ1-5; 12 nucleotides agree with TRBD1. The CDR3 consists of 16 residues. CDR1 is MNHNS, CDR2 SASEGT, per germline. The CDR3 DNA sequence: TGTGCCAGCAGCGGAGCCGGGACAGGGGGCATTCAGCCCCGGCATTTT. Translation: CASSGAGTGGIQPRHF.

This clonotype was seen at least ten times. The rearrangement uses TRBV29-1 and TRBJ2-6, with a possible D match to TRBD2 (6 bases). Germline V CDR1 and CDR2: SQVTM, ANQGSEA. V was pared by 0 bases and J by 0 bases, with 12 bases between. The CDR3 consists of 17 residues. The CDR3 DNA reads as TGCAGCGTTGAAGAAAGGGGACTCCCCTCTGGGGCCAACGTCCTGACTTTC. This sequence encodes CSVEERGLPSGANVLTF.